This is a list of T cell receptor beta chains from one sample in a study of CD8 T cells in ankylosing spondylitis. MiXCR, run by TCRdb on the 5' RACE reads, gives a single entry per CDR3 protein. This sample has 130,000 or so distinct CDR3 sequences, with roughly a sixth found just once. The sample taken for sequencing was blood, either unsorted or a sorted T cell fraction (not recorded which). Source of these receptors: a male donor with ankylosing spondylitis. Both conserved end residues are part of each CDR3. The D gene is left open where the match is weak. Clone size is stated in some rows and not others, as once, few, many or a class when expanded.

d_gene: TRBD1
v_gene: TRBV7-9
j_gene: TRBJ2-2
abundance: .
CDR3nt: TGTGCCAGCAGCTTAACCTCGACAGGGGTTGACACCGGGGAGCTGTTTTTT
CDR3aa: CASSLTSTGVDTGELFF

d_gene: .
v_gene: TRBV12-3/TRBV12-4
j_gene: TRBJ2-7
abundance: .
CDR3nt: TGTGCCAGCAGTTTAAGCGAGGCCACCTACGAGCAGTACTTC
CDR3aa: CASSLSEATYEQYF

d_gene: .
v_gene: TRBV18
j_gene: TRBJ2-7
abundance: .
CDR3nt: TGTGCCAGCTCACCAGGGGCAGGGTCGGACGAGCAGTACTTC
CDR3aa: CASSPGAGSDEQYF

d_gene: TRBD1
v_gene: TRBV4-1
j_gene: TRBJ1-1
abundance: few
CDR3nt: TGCGCCAGCAGCCAATGGTACAGGGGGCATGCGAACACTGAAGCTTTCTTT
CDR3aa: CASSQWYRGHANTEAFF

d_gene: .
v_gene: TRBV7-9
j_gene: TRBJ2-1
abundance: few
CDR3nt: TGTGCCAGCAGTCCCCAGTGGGGGAGCTCCTACAATGAGCAGTTCTTC
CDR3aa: CASSPQWGSSYNEQFF

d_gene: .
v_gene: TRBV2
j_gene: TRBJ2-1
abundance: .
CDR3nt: TGTGCCAGCACCAGCAGGACCTACAATGAGCAGTTCTTC
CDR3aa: CASTSRTYNEQFF

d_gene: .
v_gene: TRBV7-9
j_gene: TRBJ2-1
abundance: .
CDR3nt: TGTGCCACCAGGGGTCCCTACAATGAGCAGTTCTTC
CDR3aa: CATRGPYNEQFF

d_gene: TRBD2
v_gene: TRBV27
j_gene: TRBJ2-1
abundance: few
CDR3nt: TGTGCCAGCAGTCCACGACTAGCGGGAGTTTTAAATGAGCAGTTCTTC
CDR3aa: CASSPRLAGVLNEQFF

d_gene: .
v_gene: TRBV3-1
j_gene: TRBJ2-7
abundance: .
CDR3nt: TGTGCCAGCAGCCATAAGGACTCCGAGCAGTACTTC
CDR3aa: CASSHKDSEQYF

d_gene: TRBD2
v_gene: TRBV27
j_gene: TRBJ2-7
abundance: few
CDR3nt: TGTGCCAGCAGTTTATTTAGCGGGATGTACGAGCAGTACTTC
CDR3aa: CASSLFSGMYEQYF

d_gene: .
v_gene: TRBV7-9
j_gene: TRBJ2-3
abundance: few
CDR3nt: TGTGCCAGCACAGCCCCAGCAGATACGCAGTATTTT
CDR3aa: CASTAPADTQYF

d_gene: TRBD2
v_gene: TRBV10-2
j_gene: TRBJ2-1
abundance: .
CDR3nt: TGCGCCAGCACCCTACTAGCGGGAGCCTTGGATGAGCAGTTCTTC
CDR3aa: CASTLLAGALDEQFF

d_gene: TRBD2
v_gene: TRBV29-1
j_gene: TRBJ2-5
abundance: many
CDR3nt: TGCAGCGTTGAAGATTCTAGCGGGATGGGTGGCCTACAAGAGACCCAGTACTTC
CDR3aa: CSVEDSSGMGGLQETQYF

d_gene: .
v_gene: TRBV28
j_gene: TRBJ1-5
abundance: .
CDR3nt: TGTGCCAGCGCCCTCAAGGATAGCAATCAGCCCCAGCATTTT
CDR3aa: CASALKDSNQPQHF

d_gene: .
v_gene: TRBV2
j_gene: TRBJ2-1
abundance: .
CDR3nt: TGTGCCGCTACGACTAGCTACAATGAGCAGTTCTTC
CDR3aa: CAATTSYNEQFF

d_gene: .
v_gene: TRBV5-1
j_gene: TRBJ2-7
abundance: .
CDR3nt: TGCGCCAGCAGCTCGACTGATTACTACGAGCAGTACTTC
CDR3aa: CASSSTDYYEQYF

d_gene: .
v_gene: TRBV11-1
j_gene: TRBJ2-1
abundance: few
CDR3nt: TGTGCCAGCAGCCAACTCTTCCAGGGTGCCTTACGGCGGGGTGAGCAGTTCTTC
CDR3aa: CASSQLFQGALRRGEQFF

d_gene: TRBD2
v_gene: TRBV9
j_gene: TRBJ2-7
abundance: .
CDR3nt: TGTGCCAGCAGCGTAGCTATCACTAGCGGGGAGCAGTACTTC
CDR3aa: CASSVAITSGEQYF

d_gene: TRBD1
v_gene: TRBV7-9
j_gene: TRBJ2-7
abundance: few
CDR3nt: TGTGCCAGCAGCACCCGGGACAGGCCCTACGAGCAGTACTTC
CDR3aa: CASSTRDRPYEQYF

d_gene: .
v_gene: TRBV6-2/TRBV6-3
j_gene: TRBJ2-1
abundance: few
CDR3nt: TGTGCCAGCAGTTATGGGGGGGGCTGGGGCAACAATGAGCAGTTCTTC
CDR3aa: CASSYGGGWGNNEQFF

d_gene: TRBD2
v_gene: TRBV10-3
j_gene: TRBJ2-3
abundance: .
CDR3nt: TGTGCCATCAGTGTGGGACTAGCAGGGTTCACAGATACGCAGTATTTT
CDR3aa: CAISVGLAGFTDTQYF

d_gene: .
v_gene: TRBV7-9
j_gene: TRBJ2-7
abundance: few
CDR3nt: TGTGCCAGCAGCTTAGCCTCCGGGGAGCAGTACTTC
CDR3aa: CASSLASGEQYF

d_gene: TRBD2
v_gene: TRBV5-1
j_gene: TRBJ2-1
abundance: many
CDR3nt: TGCGCCAGCAGCCGGACTAGTTTCAATGAGCAGTTCTTC
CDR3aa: CASSRTSFNEQFF

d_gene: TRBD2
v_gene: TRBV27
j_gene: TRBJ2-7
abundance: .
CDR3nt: TGTGCCAGCAGTTTATCTAGAGCGGGATACGAGCAGTACTTC
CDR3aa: CASSLSRAGYEQYF

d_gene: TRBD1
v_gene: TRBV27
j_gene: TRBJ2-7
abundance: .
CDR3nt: TGTGCCAGCAGTTTCGACAGGGGTAGCTCCTACGAGCAGTACTTC
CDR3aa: CASSFDRGSSYEQYF

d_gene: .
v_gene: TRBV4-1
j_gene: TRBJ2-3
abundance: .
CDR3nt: TGCGCCAGCAGCCTCCCGATGGATACGCAGTATTTT
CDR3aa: CASSLPMDTQYF

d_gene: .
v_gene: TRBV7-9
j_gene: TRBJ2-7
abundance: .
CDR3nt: TGTGCCAGCAGCTTATTGACCTACGAGCAGTACTTC
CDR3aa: CASSLLTYEQYF

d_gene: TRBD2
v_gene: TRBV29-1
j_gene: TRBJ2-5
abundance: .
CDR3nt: TGCAGCGTTGTAGGAGGACTAGCGGAGACCCAGTACTTC
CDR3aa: CSVVGGLAETQYF

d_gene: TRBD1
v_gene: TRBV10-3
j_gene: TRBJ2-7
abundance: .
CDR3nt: TGTGCCATCAGCCGACAGGGAACCTACGAGCAGTACTTC
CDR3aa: CAISRQGTYEQYF

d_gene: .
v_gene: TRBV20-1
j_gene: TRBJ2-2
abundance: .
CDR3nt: TGCAGTGCTCACCAGGCAGCGAACACCGGGGAGCTGTTTTTT
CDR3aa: CSAHQAANTGELFF

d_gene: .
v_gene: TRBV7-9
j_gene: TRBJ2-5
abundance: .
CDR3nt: TGTGCCAGCAGGGACGACAGGTCTTTGGGCGAGACCCTGTACTTC
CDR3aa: CASRDDRSLGETLYF

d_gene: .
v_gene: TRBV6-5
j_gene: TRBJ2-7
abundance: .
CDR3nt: TGTGCCAGCAGTTACGACGGTCCCAGGGAGCAGTACTTC
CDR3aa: CASSYDGPREQYF

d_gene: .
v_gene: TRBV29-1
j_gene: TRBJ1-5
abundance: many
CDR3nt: TGCAGCGTTCTTGTGGGCAATCAGCCCCAGCATTTT
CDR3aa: CSVLVGNQPQHF

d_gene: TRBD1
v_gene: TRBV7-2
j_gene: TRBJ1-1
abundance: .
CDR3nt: TGTGCCAGCAGCTTAGAACAGGGGAGCACTGAAGCTTTCTTT
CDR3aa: CASSLEQGSTEAFF

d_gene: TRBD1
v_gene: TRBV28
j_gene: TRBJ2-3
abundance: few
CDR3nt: TGTGCCAGCACCAACTCCGGGACAGGGGGCCCAGATACGCAGTATTTT
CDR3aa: CASTNSGTGGPDTQYF

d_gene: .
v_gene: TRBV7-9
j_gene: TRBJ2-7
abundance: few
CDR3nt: TGTGCCAGCAGCTCCACTCCGAGCGGAGGCGAGCAGTACTTC
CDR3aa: CASSSTPSGGEQYF

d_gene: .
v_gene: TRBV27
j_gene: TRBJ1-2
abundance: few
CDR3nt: TGTGCCAGCAGTAGTGGTGGTCGCTACACCTTC
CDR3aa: CASSSGGRYTF

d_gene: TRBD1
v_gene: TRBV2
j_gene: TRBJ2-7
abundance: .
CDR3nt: TGTGCCAGCATCCCGGGACAGGCTGCGTACGAGCAGTACTTC
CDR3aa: CASIPGQAAYEQYF

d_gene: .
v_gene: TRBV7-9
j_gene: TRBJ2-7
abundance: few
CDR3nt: TGTGCCAGCAGCTTAGGCCGGGACGGAAGCTACGAGCAGTACTTC
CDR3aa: CASSLGRDGSYEQYF

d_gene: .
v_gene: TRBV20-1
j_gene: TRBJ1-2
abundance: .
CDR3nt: TGCGGTGCTAGAGGCCGAGCCGGGACACGATCCTATGGCTACACCTTC
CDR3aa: CGARGRAGTRSYGYTF

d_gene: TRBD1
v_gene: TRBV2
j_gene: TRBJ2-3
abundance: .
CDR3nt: TGTGCCAGCAGCGAACGGACAGGGGGGTCAGATACGCAGTATTTT
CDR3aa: CASSERTGGSDTQYF

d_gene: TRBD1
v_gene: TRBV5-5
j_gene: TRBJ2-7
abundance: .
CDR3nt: TGTGCCAGCAGCTTGGATCTGACAGGGTTTCCCTACGAGCAGTACTTC
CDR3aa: CASSLDLTGFPYEQYF

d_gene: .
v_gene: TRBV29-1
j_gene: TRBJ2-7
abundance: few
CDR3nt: TGCAGCGTTGAGGGGGACGGACGGTACGAGCAGTACTTC
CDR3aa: CSVEGDGRYEQYF

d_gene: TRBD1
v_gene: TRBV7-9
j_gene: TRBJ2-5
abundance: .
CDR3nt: TGTGCCAGCAGCTTAGGGACAGGGGGCTTATTGGAGACCCAGTACTTC
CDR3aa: CASSLGTGGLLETQYF

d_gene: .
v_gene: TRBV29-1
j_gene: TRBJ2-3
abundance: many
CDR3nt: TGCAGCGTTGGACGTCGCATAAGCACAGATACGCAGTATTTT
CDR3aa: CSVGRRISTDTQYF

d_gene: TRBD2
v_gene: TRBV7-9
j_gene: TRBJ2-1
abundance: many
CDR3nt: TGTGCCAGCAGCTTGCTAGCGGGAGGGAATGAGCAGTTCTTC
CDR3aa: CASSLLAGGNEQFF

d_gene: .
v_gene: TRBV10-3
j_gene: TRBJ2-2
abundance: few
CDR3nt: TGTGCCATCAGTGGTCCCGGGCCCGGGGAGCTGTTTTTT
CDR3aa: CAISGPGPGELFF

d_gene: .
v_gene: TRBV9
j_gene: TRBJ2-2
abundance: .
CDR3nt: TGTGCCAGCAGCCAGAGCACCGGGGAGCTGTTTTTT
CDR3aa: CASSQSTGELFF

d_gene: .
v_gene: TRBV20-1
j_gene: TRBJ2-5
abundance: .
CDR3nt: TGCAGTGCTACCCCAGGGGACCCCCAAGAGACCCAGTACTTC
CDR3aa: CSATPGDPQETQYF

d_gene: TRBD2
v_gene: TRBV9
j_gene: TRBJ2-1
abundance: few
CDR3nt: TGTGCCAGCAGCGTAGATGCTAGCGGGAAAGAATATGAGCAGTTCTTC
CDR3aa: CASSVDASGKEYEQFF

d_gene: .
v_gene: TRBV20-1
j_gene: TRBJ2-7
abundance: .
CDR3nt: TGCAGTGCTAGAGACCAGCGGGACAACTACGAGCAGTACTTC
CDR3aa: CSARDQRDNYEQYF

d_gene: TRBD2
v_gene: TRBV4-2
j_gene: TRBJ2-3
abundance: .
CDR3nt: TGTGCCAGCAGACCACCGGGACTAAACACAGATACGCAGTATTTT
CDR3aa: CASRPPGLNTDTQYF

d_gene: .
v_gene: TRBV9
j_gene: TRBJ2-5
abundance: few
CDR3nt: TGTGCCAGCAGCGTCATGCAGGGGCCCGAAGAGACCCAGTACTTC
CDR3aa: CASSVMQGPEETQYF

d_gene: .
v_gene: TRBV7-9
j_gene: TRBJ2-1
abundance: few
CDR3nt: TGTGCCAGCAGCTGGGATTACAATGAGCAGTTCTTC
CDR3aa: CASSWDYNEQFF